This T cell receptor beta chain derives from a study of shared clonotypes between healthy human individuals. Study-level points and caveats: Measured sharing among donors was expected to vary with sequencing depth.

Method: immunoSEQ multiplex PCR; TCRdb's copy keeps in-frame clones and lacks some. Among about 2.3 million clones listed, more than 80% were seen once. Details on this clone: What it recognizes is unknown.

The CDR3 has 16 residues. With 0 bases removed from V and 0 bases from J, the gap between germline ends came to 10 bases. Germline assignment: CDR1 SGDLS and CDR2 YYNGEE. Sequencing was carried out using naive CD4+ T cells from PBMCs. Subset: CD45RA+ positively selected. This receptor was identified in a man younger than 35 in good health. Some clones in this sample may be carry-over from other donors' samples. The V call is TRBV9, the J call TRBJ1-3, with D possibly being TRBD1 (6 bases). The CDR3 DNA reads TGTGCCAGCAGCGTAGCCGGGACAACCTCTGGAAACACCATATATTTT. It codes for CASSVAGTTSGNTIYF.